The rows below give T cell receptor beta chains drawn from one sample of a study of T cell responses to AZD1222 COVID-19 vaccine. Repertoires were generated with immunoSEQ multiplex PCR, while TCRdb's copy carries only in-frame clones and drops some. The sample includes around 180,000 clones, roughly 91% of them seen just once. Here the sequenced sample was peripheral blood, taken 28 days after the second AZD1222 dose. The receptor source for this set is an adult who received the AZD1222 COVID-19 vaccine. CDR3s include the opening cysteine and the closing phenylalanine or tryptophan. D genes are given only for firm matches. Rows give clone size only sometimes, using once, few, many, or a class for an expanded clone.

clone_size	d_call	j_call	v_call	cdr3_aa	cdr3_nt
-	-	TRBJ2-2	TRBV12-3/TRBV12-4	CASSRQRTGELFF	TGTGCCAGCAGCCGACAGAGGACCGGGGAGCTGTTTTTT
-	-	TRBJ2-3	TRBV4-3	CASSQAFTDRTQYF	TGCGCCAGCAGCCAAGCGTTTACGGACCGAACGCAGTATTTT
-	-	TRBJ2-7	TRBV28	CASSSLQGNGWYEQYF	TGTGCCAGCAGTTCACTACAGGGTAATGGGTGGTACGAGCAGTACTTC
-	TRBD1	TRBJ2-7	TRBV24-1	CATSSDRASYEQYF	TGTGCCACCTCCTCGGACAGGGCCTCCTACGAGCAGTACTTC
-	TRBD1	TRBJ2-4	TRBV5-1	CASSYGQVRNIQYF	TGCGCCAGTAGCTACGGACAGGTTAGAAACATTCAGTACTTC
-	TRBD2	TRBJ2-2	TRBV4-2	CASSQDRTSPGELFF	TGTGCCAGCAGCCAAGATCGGACTAGCCCCGGGGAGCTGTTTTTT
-	-	TRBJ2-2	TRBV27	CASSLGGGGVNGELFF	TGTGCCAGCAGTTTGGGGGGAGGTGGGGTAAACGGGGAGCTGTTTTTT
once	-	TRBJ1-2	TRBV4-1	CASSGGYGYTF	TGCGCCAGCAGCGGAGGCTATGGCTACACCTTC
-	-	TRBJ1-5	TRBV28	CASSPDSSNQPQHF	TGTGCCAGCAGCCCTGACAGTTCAAATCAGCCCCAGCATTTT
once	-	TRBJ2-3	TRBV10-2	CASHGGGRGTDTQYF	TGCGCCAGTCATGGGGGAGGCCGGGGCACAGATACGCAGTATTTT
-	TRBD2	TRBJ2-2	TRBV3-1/TRBV3-2	CASSAREAGELFF	TGTGCCAGCAGCGCCCGGGAGGCCGGGGAGCTGTTTTTT
once	TRBD2	TRBJ2-2	TRBV5-1	CASSPYSLAGGDTGELFF	TGCGCCAGCAGCCCATACTCCCTAGCGGGAGGGGACACCGGGGAGCTGTTTTTT
-	TRBD2	TRBJ2-7	TRBV7-9	CASSLSGGAYEQYF	TGTGCCAGCAGCTTAAGTGGGGGGGCCTACGAGCAGTACTTC
-	-	TRBJ2-5	TRBV21-1	CASSTGLAGGPQTQYF	TGTGCCAGCAGCACTGGACTAGCGGGAGGGCCGCAGACCCAGTACTTC
-	TRBD1	TRBJ1-5	TRBV6-2/TRBV6-3	CASSWGQGRVDQPQHF	TGTGCCAGCAGTTGGGGACAGGGGAGAGTGGATCAGCCCCAGCATTTT
-	-	TRBJ1-5	TRBV18	CASSPPGGGNQPQHF	TGTGCCAGCTCACCACCAGGCGGCGGCAATCAGCCCCAGCATTTT
-	TRBD1	TRBJ2-7	TRBV28	CASSLPGTGVGEQYF	TGTGCCAGCAGTTTACCCGGGACAGGGGTAGGGGAGCAGTACTTC
-	-	TRBJ2-3	TRBV6-2/TRBV6-3	CASRPNLGGTDTQYF	TGTGCCAGCAGACCTAACTTGGGCGGCACAGATACGCAGTATTTT
-	-	TRBJ2-7	TRBV28	CASSPGGGNSYEQYF	TGTGCCAGCAGTCCCGGAGGTGGGAACTCCTACGAGCAGTACTTC
-	-	TRBJ1-1	TRBV7-9	CASSLEGIANTEAFF	TGTGCCAGCAGCTTAGAAGGGATAGCGAACACTGAAGCTTTCTTT
-	-	TRBJ1-1	TRBV9	CASSTQNTEAFF	TGTGCCAGCAGCACCCAGAACACTGAAGCTTTCTTT
-	-	TRBJ2-2	TRBV5-1	CASSSSGEQGPGELFF	TGCGCCAGCAGCTCTTCGGGGGAGCAGGGGCCCGGGGAGCTGTTTTTT
-	-	TRBJ2-1	TRBV6-2/TRBV6-3	CASSYEIRTTNYNEQFF	TGTGCCAGCAGTTACGAAATTAGGACTACCAACTACAATGAGCAGTTCTTC
-	-	TRBJ1-2	TRBV28	CASSWGSANSYGYTF	TGTGCCAGCAGTTGGGGTAGTGCAAATAGCTATGGCTACACCTTC
-	TRBD1	TRBJ2-7	TRBV6-5	CASSPGQGAYEQYF	TGTGCCAGCAGTCCGGGACAGGGGGCCTACGAGCAGTACTTC
-	-	TRBJ1-1	TRBV6-1	CASSDPSRTEAFF	TGTGCCAGCAGTGATCCATCGCGGACTGAAGCTTTCTTT
-	TRBD1	TRBJ1-5	TRBV7-8	CASSSDTGQGSQPQHF	TGTGCCAGCAGCTCCGATACAGGACAGGGGTCTCAGCCCCAGCATTTT
-	-	TRBJ2-1	TRBV6-5	CASSPGVEQFF	TGTGCCAGCAGTCCCGGGGTAGAGCAGTTCTTC
-	-	TRBJ1-1	TRBV7-3	CASSLGPGRVTEAFF	TGTGCCAGCAGCCTAGGGCCCGGTAGGGTCACTGAAGCTTTCTTT
-	TRBD2	TRBJ2-7	TRBV12-3/TRBV12-4	CASSWAGGGEQYF	TGTGCCAGCAGTTGGGCGGGAGGGGGCGAGCAGTACTTC
few	-	TRBJ1-6	TRBV30	CAWSNGGAHSPLHF	TGTGCCTGGAGTAATGGGGGCGCGCATTCACCCCTCCACTTT
-	-	TRBJ2-1	TRBV30	CAWTTRRGYNEQFF	TGTGCCTGGACCACCCGTCGCGGTTACAATGAGCAGTTCTTC
-	-	TRBJ2-7	TRBV27	CASSLSIGYEQYF	TGTGCCAGCAGTTTATCGATTGGGTACGAGCAGTACTTC
-	TRBD2	TRBJ2-2	TRBV7-7	CASSPVFAGGTGELFF	TGTGCTAGCAGCCCCGTGTTCGCGGGAGGAACCGGGGAGCTGTTTTTT
-	-	TRBJ1-5	TRBV28	CASSLSAGSNQPQHF	TGTGCCAGCAGTTTAAGTGCGGGGAGCAATCAGCCCCAGCATTTT
-	-	TRBJ1-1	TRBV6-5	CASSSHQQRNTEAFF	TGTGCCAGCAGTTCCCACCAACAGCGGAACACTGAAGCTTTCTTT
once	-	TRBJ1-1	TRBV3-1/TRBV3-2	CASSQALRRGGEAFF	TGTGCCAGCAGCCAAGCCCTCAGAAGGGGAGGTGAAGCTTTCTTT
-	TRBD2	TRBJ2-7	TRBV6-1	CASSDPSGNSYEQYF	TGTGCCAGCAGTGACCCTAGCGGCAACTCCTACGAGCAGTACTTC